The rows below give T cell receptor beta chains drawn from one sample of a study of cytotoxic CD8 clonotypes in ibrutinib-treated CLL. Clones were read by immunoSEQ multiplex PCR, and TCRdb kept only the in-frame ones, dropping some. The repertoire has fewer than 25,000 clones, around 72% of them found once; the top ten carry about 7.2%. The material was PBMCs, obtained before ibrutinib treatment. These receptors originate from a human donor with chronic lymphocytic leukemia. Each CDR3 is given with its conserved first and last residue.

v_call: TRBV7-2
cdr3_aa: CASSPGARGKLTNNEQFF

v_call: TRBV4-3
cdr3_aa: CASSQEGIAYEQYF

v_call: TRBV5-1
cdr3_aa: CASSLTLTGPEAFF

v_call: TRBV7-6
cdr3_aa: CASSLEPGASNEQFF

v_call: TRBV18
cdr3_aa: CASSPRSVRGSGANVLTF

v_call: TRBV11-2
cdr3_aa: CASSLSGTANTGELFF

v_call: TRBV19
cdr3_aa: CASSPATNNEQFF

v_call: TRBV30
cdr3_aa: CAWLSPDSTDTQYF

v_call: TRBV11-2
cdr3_aa: CASTLGLAGYNEQFF

v_call: TRBV5-5
cdr3_aa: CASSLVPNTEAFF

v_call: TRBV27
cdr3_aa: CASSLSSGGVNGELFF

v_call: TRBV6-1
cdr3_aa: CASSDQGPGEQFF

v_call: TRBV11-2
cdr3_aa: CASSPDRAETQYF

v_call: TRBV11-2
cdr3_aa: CASSEVRGADTQYF

v_call: TRBV5-1
cdr3_aa: CASSLADPGIGEKLFF

v_call: TRBV7-9
cdr3_aa: CASSLIGPFGAFF

v_call: TRBV6-5
cdr3_aa: CASSYEFRNSPLHF

v_call: TRBV2
cdr3_aa: CASGRETGRTEAFF

v_call: TRBV6-5
cdr3_aa: CASSPDSTGSYGYTF

v_call: TRBV28
cdr3_aa: CASMYNQDTEAFF